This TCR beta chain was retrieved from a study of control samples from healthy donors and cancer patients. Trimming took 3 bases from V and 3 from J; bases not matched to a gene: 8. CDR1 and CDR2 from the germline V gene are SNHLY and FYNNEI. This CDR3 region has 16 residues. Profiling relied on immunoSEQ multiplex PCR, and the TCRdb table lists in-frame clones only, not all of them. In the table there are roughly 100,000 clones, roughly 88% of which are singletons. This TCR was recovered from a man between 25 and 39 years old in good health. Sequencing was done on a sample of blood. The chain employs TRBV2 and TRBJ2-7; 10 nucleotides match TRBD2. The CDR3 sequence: CASSDQGLALNYEQYF. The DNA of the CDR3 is TGTGCCAGCAGTGATCAGGGACTAGCGTTAAACTACGAGCAGTACTTC.